This entry lists 29 T cell receptor beta chains sequenced from one sample in a study of blood T cells in healthy people across ages. A second PCR, run for about 7 to 11 cycles, used a sample-barcoded 5' primer plus a J-beta primer mix. TCRdb re-called the 5' RACE reads through MiXCR, storing one row per CDR3 protein. Among 850,000 to 1,100,000 distinct CDR3 sequences, less than 45% were seen once, and the ten largest hold over 10%. The sample consisted of blood. The receptors originated from a man younger than 30 in good health.

The chain uses TRBV6-2 or TRBV6-3 and TRBJ1-6, with D perhaps TRBD1 (5 bases). There are 13 residues in the CDR3. Per germline, CDR1 MNHEY and CDR2 SVGEGT. Trimming cost V 0 bases and J 14 bases, with 11 bases left between them. In nucleotides, the CDR3 is TGTGCCAGCAGTTACTCGGGGGTGGATACCCTCCACTTT. Its translation is CASSYSGVDTLHF.

In this sample, this clonotype turned up a few times. The genes are TRBV7-8 and TRBJ2-7; TRBD1 might be the D (5 bases). V was pared by 4 bases and J by 1 base, with 8 bases between. CDR1 SGHVS and CDR2 FQNEAQ come from the germline V gene. This CDR3 is built from 13 residues. The CDR3 DNA sequence: TGTGCCAGCAGCTCCAGGGCGTCCTACGAGCAGTACTTC. This encodes CASSSRASYEQYF.

This sequence joins TRBV11-1 and TRBJ2-3; D is unclear. In germline, CDR1 is SGHAT, CDR2 FQDESV (reference sequence). CDR3 length equals 17 residues. Trimming left V 5 bases short and J 0 bases short, with 18 bases between. CDR3 sequence (DNA): TGTGCCAGCAGCCCCACGGATCTGCTAACTAGCACAGATACGCAGTATTTT. Its translation: CASSPTDLLTSTDTQYF. The full variable domain, in which reference TRBV11-1 and TRBJ2-3 provide the parts outside the CDR3, is EAEVAQSPRYKITEKSQAVAFWCDPISGHATLYWYRQILGQGPELLVQFQDESVVDDSQLPKDRFSAERLKGVDSTLKIQPAELGDSAMYLCASSPTDLLTSTDTQYFGPGTRLTVL.

This chain links TRBV10-3 with TRBJ2-1, with D perhaps assigned TRBD1 or TRBD2 (5 bases each). V was pared by 4 bases and J by 0 bases, with 10 bases between. This CDR3 contains 15 residues. In germline, CDR1 is ENHRY, CDR2 SYGVKD. The chain's CDR3 is CAISAGTDSYNEQFF. The DNA of the CDR3 is TGTGCCATCAGTGCAGGGACCGACTCCTACAATGAGCAGTTCTTC.

This clonotype has a handful of counts. The chain is built from TRBV24-1 and TRBJ2-3, with 9 nucleotides matching TRBD1. V lost 4 bases and J lost 3; bases outside the gene matches: 4. The V gene's germline CDR1 is KGHDR and CDR2 SFDVKD. This CDR3 contains 15 residues. Here the CDR3 reads CATSEPGQGTDTQYF. The CDR3 DNA reads as TGTGCCACCAGTGAGCCGGGACAGGGAACAGATACGCAGTATTTT.

The table lists this clonotype with a count of one. The chain recombines TRBV3-1 with TRBJ1-1; tentatively, D is TRBD1 (5 bases). The CDR3 has 15 amino acids. Trimming took 3 bases from V and 0 from J, leaving 11 bases between them. Germline V gene data show CDR1 as LGHDT and CDR2 as YNNKEL (reference sequence). For the CDR3, the DNA is TGTGCCAGCAGCCATAGACAGACAATGAACACTGAAGCTTTCTTT. Protein: CASSHRQTMNTEAFF.

This clonotype was found a few times. This chain links TRBV10-3 with TRBJ2-7; 10 bases are shared with TRBD1. The J segment lost 3 bases and the V segment lost 0 bases, leaving 5 bases of the junction unmatched. Germline CDR1 reads ENHRY; CDR2 reads SYGVKD. The CDR3 has 16 amino acids. The CDR3 loop reads CAISESRTGGNYEQYF. The CDR3 nucleotides are TGTGCCATCAGTGAGTCCCGGACAGGGGGGAACTACGAGCAGTACTTC.

A few counts support this clonotype. The V and J genes are TRBV4-2 and TRBJ2-1, with 12 positions matching TRBD2. V shed 5 bases, J shed 4 bases, and the junction held 9 bases outside the gene matches. Per germline, CDR1 LGHNA and CDR2 YNFKEQ. The CDR3 covers 17 residues. The CDR3 protein is CASSFPSGGAFYNEQFF. The CDR3 DNA is TGTGCCAGCAGCTTTCCTAGCGGGGGGGCTTTTTACAATGAGCAGTTCTTC.

This clonotype has a single count. The genes are TRBV20-1 and TRBJ1-1; TRBD1 aligns across 7 bases. V trimming: 3 bases; J trimming: 5 bases; junction bases outside the gene matches: 12. This CDR3 region has 15 residues. Looked up from germline, CDR1 is DFQATT and CDR2 is SNEGSKA (reference sequence). CDR3 in amino acids: CSARGNRDRPTEAFF. DNA of the CDR3: TGCAGTGCTAGGGGGAACCGGGACAGACCTACTGAAGCTTTCTTT.

This clonotype showed up just a few times. This sequence joins TRBV10-3 and TRBJ1-1; tentative D call: TRBD1 (5 bases). Trimming left V 10 bases short and J 7 bases short, with 16 bases between. CDR3 length: 12 residues. CDR1 is ENHRY, CDR2 SYGVKD, per germline. The CDR3 loop is CATRRVKGEAFF. In DNA, the CDR3 is TGTGCCACCCGCAGGGTGAAAGGTGAAGCTTTCTTT.

This clonotype was detected a few times. The chain carries TRBV5-5 and TRBJ1-1, with a tentative D call TRBD1 (5 bases). This CDR3 contains 16 residues. V was cut by 2 bases and J by 4 bases, with 18 bases left in between. Germline V gives CDR1 SGHKS, CDR2 YYEKEE (reference sequence). This CDR3 is CASSFRLGERSTEAFF. The CDR3 coding sequence is TGTGCCAGCAGCTTTAGGTTAGGGGAGCGTAGCACTGAAGCTTTCTTT.

The chain combines TRBV7-9 with TRBJ1-5; D not resolved. The V gene's germline CDR1 is SEHNR and CDR2 FQNEAQ (reference sequence). V was clipped by 5 bases and J by 4 bases, with 12 bases between them. CDR3 length: 14 residues. CDR3 sequence: CASSPPEVNQPQHF. The CDR3 DNA reads as TGTGCCAGCAGCCCCCCGGAGGTAAATCAGCCCCAGCATTTT.

This clonotype came up a few times. A much larger clone lies one base from this, so it may be a read error. The chain couples TRBV20-1 to TRBJ2-7, with 9 bases aligning to TRBD2. V dropped 5 bases and J dropped 7; count of bases not matched to a gene: 9. Germline loops: CDR1 DFQATT, CDR2 SNEGSKA (reference sequence). This CDR3 spans 13 amino acids. The CDR3 nucleotides are TGCAGTGCTGTGGGGCTAGCGGGGAATGAGCAGTACTTC. Translated, it gives CSAVGLAGNEQYF.

The chain links TRBV12-3 or TRBV12-4 to TRBJ1-1; D gene unclear. Between the trimmed V and J ends, which lost 4 bases and 8 bases, there was a span of 14 bases. CDR3 length: 13 residues. CDR3: CASSSGGNSEAFF. As DNA, the CDR3 is TGTGCCAGCAGTTCCGGCGGGAATTCGGAAGCTTTCTTT.

The chain recombines TRBV20-1 with TRBJ2-1; 7 bases align to TRBD2. The germline V gene encodes CDR1 DFQATT and CDR2 SNEGSKA (reference sequence). This CDR3 is 16 amino acids long. J gave up 2 bases and V 0 bases, and 7 bases lay outside the gene matches. The CDR3 is CSARDSYAGAYNEQFF. The CDR3 DNA follows: TGCAGTGCTAGAGACTCCTACGCGGGGGCCTACAATGAGCAGTTCTTC.

The chain carries TRBV20-1 and TRBJ1-2, with D perhaps TRBD1 (6 bases). CDR3 length: 13 residues. The germline V gene has CDR1 DFQATT and CDR2 SNEGSKA (reference sequence). The V end lost 6 bases, the J end lost 8 bases, and 19 bases lay between the germline ends. The CDR3 here is CSAAGALISGYTF. In DNA form, the CDR3 reads TGCAGTGCAGCGGGGGCCCTTATATCCGGCTACACCTTC.

There are many counts of this clonotype. V and J are TRBV4-2 and TRBJ1-1; 7 bases agree with TRBD1. With 3 bases clipped from V and 3 bases from J, the junction kept 4 bases outside the gene matches. The germline CDR1 and CDR2 sequences are LGHNA and YNFKEQ. The CDR3 covers 14 residues. CDR3 amino acids: CASSQPTGDTEAFF. The CDR3 DNA reads as TGTGCCAGCAGCCAGCCAACAGGGGACACTGAAGCTTTCTTT.

The rearrangement joins TRBV3-1 to TRBJ2-5; D remains unclear. This CDR3 has 14 amino acids. V shed 0 bases and J shed 4 bases, with 9 bases lying between them. Per germline, CDR1 LGHDT and CDR2 YNNKEL (reference sequence). The CDR3 DNA follows: TGTGCCAGCAGCCAAGATAATGGCGGAGAGACCCAGTACTTC. This encodes CASSQDNGGETQYF.

This clonotype was observed a handful of times. The chain links TRBV5-5 to TRBJ1-6; 7 bases agree with TRBD1. The CDR3 has 13 amino acids. Germline lookup yields CDR1 SGHKS and CDR2 YYEKEE (reference sequence). V shed 10 bases and J 7 bases; nucleotides not matched to a gene: 8. CDR3 region: CAGGQVLNSPLHF. The CDR3, as DNA: TGTGCCGGAGGACAGGTCTTGAATTCACCCCTCCACTTT.

V usage is TRBV7-9 and J usage is TRBJ2-1; the D is unclear. The germline CDR1 and CDR2 sequences are SEHNR and FQNEAQ (reference sequence). The CDR3 is made up of 12 amino acids. V was pared by 6 bases and J by 5 bases, with 8 bases between. The CDR3 bases are TGTGCCAGCAGGGATGGGAACAATGAGCAGTTCTTC. Translating it yields CASRDGNNEQFF. Using reference TRBV7-9 and TRBJ2-1 for the parts outside the CDR3, the full variable domain is DTGVSQNPRHKITKRGQNVTFRCDPISEHNRLYWYRQTLGQGPEFLTYFQNEAQLEKSRLLSDRFSAERPKGSFSTLEIQRTEQGDSAMYLCASRDGNNEQFFGPGTRLTVL.

A few counts support this clonotype. The genes are TRBV9 and TRBJ2-7; D may be TRBD2 (6 bases). With 7 bases removed from V and 7 bases from J, the gap between germline ends came to 24 bases. CDR1 and CDR2 (germline): SGDLS, YYNGEE. CDR3 size: 15 residues. The CDR3 bases are TGTGCCAGCGGGCGCGGGGACTTCAGAACCAATGAGCAGTACTTC. Translating gives CASGRGDFRTNEQYF.

This clonotype showed up just a few times. The genes are TRBV7-8 and TRBJ1-2, with TRBD1 matching 7 bases. The germline V gene encodes CDR1 SGHVS and CDR2 FQNEAQ. This CDR3 has 17 residues. V was clipped by 1 base and J by 0 bases; unmatched bases: 8. The CDR3 sequence: CASSLGPGGTANYGYTF. For the CDR3, the DNA is TGTGCCAGCAGCTTAGGGCCAGGGGGGACAGCTAACTATGGCTACACCTTC.

The CDR3 sequence: CASSSLTSRETQYF. As DNA, the CDR3 is TGTGCCAGCAGCTCGTTGACTAGTAGAGAGACCCAGTACTTC. The V and J genes are TRBV7-9 and TRBJ2-5, with D possibly being TRBD2 (6 bases). V lost 4 bases and J 4 bases, leaving 13 bases between the germline ends. This CDR3 contains 14 residues. Germline CDR1 SEHNR, CDR2 FQNEAQ (reference sequence).

This clonotype was seen a handful of times. The chain has TRBV4-2 and TRBJ1-4; TRBD1 matches at 7 bases. Trimming at V came to 2 bases and at J to 3 bases, leaving 3 bases not matched to a gene. From germline, CDR1 is LGHNA and CDR2 YNFKEQ. CDR3 length: 15 residues. The CDR3: CASSQTGTANEKLFF. The CDR3 DNA is TGTGCCAGCAGCCAAACCGGGACAGCTAATGAAAAACTGTTTTTT.

This clonotype was seen repeatedly, ten times or more. The V and J genes are TRBV6-2 or TRBV6-3 and TRBJ2-1, with a tentative D call TRBD1 (6 bases). CDR3 length: 14 amino acids. V lost 6 bases to trimming and J lost 3 bases, with 12 bases between them. CDR1 MNHEY and CDR2 SVGEGT come from the germline V gene. The CDR3 coding sequence is TGTGCCAGCAGCCCGGACAGTTACTACAATGAGCAGTTCTTC. Protein product: CASSPDSYYNEQFF.

Comments on this clonotype: A much larger clone is a single base away; this may be a read error. This chain connects TRBV29-1 to TRBJ2-3; 8 positions agree with TRBD2. The CDR3 consists of 20 residues. Germline V gene data show CDR1 as SQVTM and CDR2 as ANQGSEA. V was pared by 2 bases and J by 0 bases, with 19 bases of the junction left unmatched. CDR3 region: CSVEPHQQLAVASSTDTQYF. In DNA, the CDR3 is TGCAGCGTTGAACCCCACCAGCAACTAGCGGTTGCTTCTAGCACAGATACGCAGTATTTT.

V gene TRBV2 combines with J gene TRBJ1-2; 7 bases match TRBD1. Germline CDR1 reads SNHLY; CDR2 reads FYNNEI. There are 13 residues in the CDR3. Trimming at V came to 9 bases and at J to 10 bases, leaving 14 bases not matched to a gene. The CDR3 region has the DNA TGTGCCAGACTAGGGACAGCCACTATTGACTACACCTTC. Its translation: CARLGTATIDYTF.

This clonotype was counted only a few times. V is TRBV27 and J is TRBJ2-1; 8 nucleotides agree with TRBD1. V shed 7 bases and J 8 bases; nucleotides not matched to a gene: 7. This CDR3 region has 13 residues. Germline lookup yields CDR1 MNHEY and CDR2 SMNVEV (reference sequence). CDR3 bases: TGTGCCAGCATCCCGGACAGGGAGGATGAGCAGTTCTTC. This gives the protein CASIPDREDEQFF.

This chain connects TRBV5-1 to TRBJ1-4; a possible D gene is TRBD1 (5 bases). Per germline, CDR1 SGHRS and CDR2 YFSETQ. V was clipped by 4 bases and J by 7 bases, with 17 bases between them. There are 15 residues in the CDR3. The CDR3 here is CASSPSSGMAEKLFF. The CDR3 region has the DNA TGCGCCAGCAGCCCCTCGTCAGGGATGGCTGAAAAACTGTTTTTT.